This TCR beta chain is from a study of cytomegalovirus exposure and HLA in healthy donors. This PCR relied on a set of 60 Vbeta primers and 13 Jbeta primers. Produced via immunoSEQ multiplex PCR; TCRdb's table is partial and in-frame only. The table shows 100,000 to 150,000 clones, with roughly 81% occurring only once. From germline, CDR1 is MDHEN and CDR2 SYDVKM. The CDR3 is 14 amino acids. V gave up 5 bases and J gave up 2 bases; unmatched junction bases: 6. This TCR was sampled from a woman aged 25-40 years in good health and CMV-seronegative. The chain couples TRBV28 to TRBJ2-7; 7 positions agree with TRBD1. The sample taken for sequencing was PBMCs. Here the CDR3 reads CASSAPGQTYEQYF. The DNA for the CDR3 is TGTGCCAGCAGTGCCCCGGGACAGACCTACGAGCAGTACTTC.